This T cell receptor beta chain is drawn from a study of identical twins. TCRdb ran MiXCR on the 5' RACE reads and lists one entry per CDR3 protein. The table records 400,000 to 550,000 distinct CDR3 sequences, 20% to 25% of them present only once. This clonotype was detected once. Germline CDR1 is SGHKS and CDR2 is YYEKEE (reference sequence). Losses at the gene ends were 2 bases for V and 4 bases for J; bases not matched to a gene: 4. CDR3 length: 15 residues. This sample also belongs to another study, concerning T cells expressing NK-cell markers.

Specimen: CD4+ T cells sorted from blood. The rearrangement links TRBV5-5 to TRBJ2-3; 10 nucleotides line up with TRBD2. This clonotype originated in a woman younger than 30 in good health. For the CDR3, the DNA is TGTGCCAGCAGCTTAACTAGCGGGGCGGCAGATACGCAGTATTTT. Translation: CASSLTSGAADTQYF.